Following are 19 T cell receptor beta chains from one sample sequenced in a study of T cell repertoires in cytomegalovirus infection (dated by TCRdb to the late 2010s). This sample was sequenced with an Illumina HiSeq 1500. Using fastp trimming at Q25 and MiXCR clonotype assembly, TCRdb reanalyzed the public sequencing data and kept in-frame beta chains. All rows with the same CDR3 protein become a single entry with the most common DNA and genes. Present in this sample are 250,000 to 300,000 distinct CDR3 sequences, 9.1% of which were seen just once. The ten top clones hold roughly 16% of the sample. Sequencing input: PBMCs. The receptors originated from a human donor in good health (CMV status not recorded). Some clones in this sample may be carry-over from other donors' samples.

In this sample, this clonotype turned up a few times. This sequence joins TRBV14 and TRBJ1-1; D gene ambiguous. Per the germline V gene, CDR1 is SGHDN and CDR2 is FVKESK. The V end lost 4 bases, the J end lost 1 base, and 16 bases lay between the germline ends. The CDR3 extends over 16 amino acids. CDR3 DNA: TGTGCCAGCAGCCGAGTCCTTGGACGGACGAACACTGAAGCTTTCTTT. As protein: CASSRVLGRTNTEAFF. Combining the CDR3 with reference TRBV14 and TRBJ1-1 gives the whole variable domain EAGVTQFPSHSVIEKGQTVTLRCDPISGHDNLYWYRRVMGKEIKFLLHFVKESKQDESGMPNNRFLAERTGGTYSTLKVQPAELEDSGVYFCASSRVLGRTNTEAFFGQGTRLTVV.

The gene calls are TRBV20-1 and TRBJ2-4; the match to TRBD2 covers 9 bases. The CDR3 is 16 residues long. The V segment lost 6 bases and the J segment 7 bases; nucleotides outside the gene matches: 16. The V gene's germline CDR1 is DFQATT and CDR2 SNEGSKA (reference sequence). The CDR3 bases are TGCAGTGCCGAACGATTTAGCGGGGGCCCTTTTAACATTCAGTACTTC. Protein product: CSAERFSGGPFNIQYF.

This clonotype came up many times. This chain links TRBV7-2 with TRBJ1-5; D is undetermined. Germline CDR1 SGHTA, CDR2 FQGNSA. V lost 1 base, J lost 4 bases, and 14 bases lay in between. This CDR3 is 16 amino acids long. The CDR3 reads CASSLGGPVTNQPQHF. In DNA, the CDR3 is TGTGCCAGCAGCTTAGGCGGACCGGTTACTAATCAGCCCCAGCATTTT.

This clonotype occurred many times. The chain uses TRBV7-2 and TRBJ1-2, with 7 bases fitting TRBD1. With V trimmed by 6 bases and J by 6 bases, 7 bases remained unmatched. Looked up from germline, CDR1 is SGHTA and CDR2 is FQGNSA. This CDR3 region has 13 residues. DNA of the CDR3: TGTGCCAGCAGTCCAGACAGGGAGCATGGCTACACCTTC. Encoded protein: CASSPDREHGYTF.

This clonotype was recorded at least ten times. This chain links TRBV7-2 with TRBJ2-4; 8 bases align to TRBD2. The CDR3 extends over 17 amino acids. V lost 0 bases and J lost 4; bases outside the gene matches: 8. Germline CDR1 and CDR2: SGHTA and FQGNSA. CDR3 sequence: CASSLALSAGAKNIQYF. For the CDR3, the DNA is TGTGCCAGCAGCTTAGCGTTATCAGCGGGGGCAAAAAACATTCAGTACTTC.

This clonotype was counted ten times or more. This chain links TRBV6-2 or TRBV6-3 with TRBJ2-3; D might be TRBD1 or TRBD2, each matching 5 bases. The CDR3 totals 13 residues. Germline-derived CDR1 and CDR2 are MNHEY and SVGEGT. V lost 2 bases, J lost 13 bases, and 16 bases lay in between. CDR3 loop: CASSYQGSRGEYF. As DNA, the CDR3 is TGTGCCAGCAGTTACCAAGGATCTAGGGGAGAGTATTTT.

This clonotype was counted ten times or more. The chain combines TRBV11-2 with TRBJ2-5, with 7 positions matching TRBD2. Germline CDR1 reads SGHAT; CDR2 reads FQNNGV. This CDR3 contains 14 residues. Losses at the gene ends were 7 bases for V and 4 bases for J; bases not matched to a gene: 9. The CDR3 DNA sequence: TGTGCCAGCAAGAGCGGGAAGGGTTCAGAGACCCAGTACTTC. As protein: CASKSGKGSETQYF. Full variable domain (outside the CDR3, taken from reference TRBV11-2 and TRBJ2-5): EAGVAQSPRYKIIEKRQSVAFWCNPISGHATLYWYQQILGQGPKLLIQFQNNGVVDDSQLPKDRFSAERLKGVDSTLKIQPAKLEDSAVYLCASKSGKGSETQYFGPGTRLLVL.

This clonotype came up many times. The chain employs TRBV7-2 and TRBJ1-1; unclear D gene. The germline V gene encodes CDR1 SGHTA and CDR2 FQGNSA. CDR3 length equals 13 residues. The V and J ends lost 5 bases and 0 bases respectively, with 7 bases between them. The DNA for the CDR3 is TGTGCCAGCAGCACCATGCTGAACACTGAAGCTTTCTTT. Residues: CASSTMLNTEAFF.

Concerning this clonotype: The junction departs from germline at one end; a sequencing error may be responsible. The chain uses TRBV12-3 or TRBV12-4 and TRBJ2-3; 9 bases map to TRBD1. The CDR3 extends over 17 amino acids. DNA of the CDR3: TGTGTCAGCAGTTGGACAGGGGCTGGCCTAGGCACAGATACGCAGTATTTT. Amino acid sequence: CVSSWTGAGLGTDTQYF.

This clonotype appeared a few times. This chain connects TRBV29-1 to TRBJ1-1, with TRBD1 identical over 11 bases. With 6 bases clipped from V and 4 bases from J, the junction kept 4 bases outside the gene matches. The CDR3 totals 13 residues. The germline V gene has CDR1 SQVTM and CDR2 ANQGSEA. CDR3 sequence (DNA): TGCAGCGTATCCGGGACAGGGGGCACTGAAGCTTTCTTT. Translation gives CSVSGTGGTEAFF. The whole variable domain, filled in from reference TRBV29-1 and TRBJ1-1, reads SAVISQKPSRDICQRGTSLTIQCQVDSQVTMMFWYRQQPGQSLTLIATANQGSEATYESGFVIDKFPISRPNLTFSTLTVSNMSPEDSSIYLCSVSGTGGTEAFFGQGTRLTVV.

V and J are TRBV29-1 and TRBJ2-3, with 10 bases lining up with TRBD2. Trimming removed 2 bases from V and 2 bases from J; junction bases left unmatched: 7. Germline V gene sequence: CDR1 SQVTM, CDR2 ANQGSEA. The CDR3 consists of 16 residues. Here the CDR3 DNA reads TGCAGCGTTGAAAATCAGCGGGGGGGGGTCACAGATACGCAGTATTTT. It codes for CSVENQRGGVTDTQYF.

This clonotype has a count of ten or more. The CDR3 nucleotides are TGTGCCAGCAGTTCAGGTACCTACGAGCAGTACTTC. Amino acids: CASSSGTYEQYF. V and J are TRBV7-2 and TRBJ2-7; D not resolved. CDR1 and CDR2 (germline): SGHTA, FQGNSA. CDR3 length: 12 residues. V lost 6 bases to trimming and J lost 2 bases, with 8 bases between them. The variable domain in full, completed from reference TRBV7-2 and TRBJ2-7, reads GAGVSQSPSNKVTEKGKDVELRCDPISGHTALYWYRQSLGQGLEFLIYFQGNSAPDKSGLPSDRFSAERTGGSVSTLTIQRTQQEDSAVYLCASSSGTYEQYFGPGTRLTVT.

There are many counts of this clonotype. This chain joins TRBV7-2 and TRBJ1-4, with TRBD1 as a possible D gene (6 bases). Trimming pared 5 bases from V and 8 bases from J, leaving 18 bases between. This CDR3 is built from 15 residues. CDR1 SGHTA and CDR2 FQGNSA come from the germline V gene. The CDR3 DNA sequence: TGTGCCAGCAGCCCATCTCCAGGGGTAGTCGAAAAACTGTTTTTT. This sequence encodes CASSPSPGVVEKLFF.

This clonotype has at least ten counts. The chain uses TRBV19 and TRBJ1-1; unclear D gene. The CDR3 covers 14 residues. Trimming pared 2 bases from V and 0 bases from J, leaving 7 bases between. Germline loops: CDR1 LNHDA, CDR2 SQIVND (reference sequence). The CDR3 bases are TGTGCCAGTAGTATATTCCGGTTGAACACTGAAGCTTTCTTT. Its translation is CASSIFRLNTEAFF.

In this sample, this clonotype turned up a few times. The V call is TRBV7-6, the J call TRBJ2-5; TRBD1 matches 9 bases. Trimming removed 5 bases from V and 4 bases from J; junction bases left unmatched: 8. The CDR3 extends over 15 amino acids. Germline V gene sequence: CDR1 SGHVS, CDR2 FNYEAQ. The DNA for the CDR3 is TGTGCCAGCAGCAATGGGACAGGGAGAGCAGAGACCCAGTACTTC. Protein sequence: CASSNGTGRAETQYF.

There are many counts of this clonotype. In DNA form, the CDR3 reads TGTGCCAGCAGCTTAGGGTGGGATGGGGTGCAGTACTTC. The encoded protein is CASSLGWDGVQYF. The V call is TRBV7-2, the J call TRBJ2-7; D not resolved. The CDR3 is 13 residues long. Germline assignment: CDR1 SGHTA and CDR2 FQGNSA. Trimming shortened V by 1 base and J by 9 bases, and 13 bases separated the two germline ends.

In this sample, this clonotype turned up many times. This sequence joins TRBV15 and TRBJ1-6; D remains unclear. The CDR3 consists of 13 residues. The V gene's germline CDR1 is LNHNV and CDR2 YYDKDF (reference sequence). V lost 0 bases to trimming and J lost 4 bases, with 1 base between them. The CDR3, as DNA: TGTGCCACCAGCAGAGATTATAATTCACCCCTCCACTTT. This codes for CATSRDYNSPLHF.

The table lists this clonotype with many counts. This chain links TRBV20-1 with TRBJ2-5; D not certain. CDR1 and CDR2 from the germline V gene are DFQATT and SNEGSKA (reference sequence). V lost 3 bases to trimming and J lost 2 bases, with 4 bases between them. The CDR3 length is 11 residues. The CDR3 nucleotides are TGCAGTGCTAGCGGACAAGAGACCCAGTACTTC. It specifies CSASGQETQYF.

Ten or more counts support this clonotype. The chain couples TRBV7-9 to TRBJ2-2; D gene unclear. The CDR3 is made up of 13 amino acids. V was clipped by 2 bases and J by 7 bases, with 8 bases between them. The germline gives CDR1 SEHNR, CDR2 FQNEAQ (reference sequence). This CDR3 is CASSLSQVGELFF. The CDR3 DNA is TGTGCCAGCAGCTTAAGTCAGGTCGGGGAGCTGTTTTTT.